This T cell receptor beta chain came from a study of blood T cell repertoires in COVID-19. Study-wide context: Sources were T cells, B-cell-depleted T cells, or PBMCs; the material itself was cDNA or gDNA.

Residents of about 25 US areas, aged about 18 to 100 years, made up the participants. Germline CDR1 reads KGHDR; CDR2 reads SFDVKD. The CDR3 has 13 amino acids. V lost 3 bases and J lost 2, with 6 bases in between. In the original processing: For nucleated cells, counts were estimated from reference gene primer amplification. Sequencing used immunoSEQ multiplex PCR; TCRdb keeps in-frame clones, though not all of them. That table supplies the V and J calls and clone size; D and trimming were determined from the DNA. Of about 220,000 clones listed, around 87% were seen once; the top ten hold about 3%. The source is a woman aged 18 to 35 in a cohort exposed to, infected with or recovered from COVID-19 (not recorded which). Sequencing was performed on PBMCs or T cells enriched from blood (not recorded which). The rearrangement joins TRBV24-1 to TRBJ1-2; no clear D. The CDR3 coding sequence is TGTGCCACCAGTGATCCCGTAAACTATGGCTACACCTTC. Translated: CATSDPVNYGYTF.